This paragraph reports one T cell receptor beta chain. Its cognate antigen is unknown. This sample is part of a study of Ad26.COV2.S vaccination and SARS-CoV-2 variants. Study-level background: Among those in the COV1001 Ad26.COV2.S trial arm was the donor. Findings of the study overall: Non-spike TCR breadth did not differ much between vaccine and placebo recipients.

Stated treatment: some 19 received Ad26.COV2.S at low or high dose, single or two shots; roughly 5 received placebo; per-sample allocation not given. Samples were taken on day 63 after the first vaccine or placebo injection. Only in-frame clones appear in the TCRdb table, and some are missing; sequencing was by immunoSEQ multiplex PCR. In the table there are more than 350,000 clones, around nine tenths of which are singletons. The CDR3 length is 16 residues. The V and J ends lost 4 bases and 1 base respectively, with 16 bases between them. In germline, CDR1 is LNHDA, CDR2 SQIVND (reference sequence).

The receptor was derived from a person aged 18-60 years who received the Ad26.COV2.S COVID-19 vaccine or a placebo. This chain links TRBV19 with TRBJ2-5; weak D call: TRBD2 (5 bases). This sample comprised peripheral blood, obtained in a trial of Ad26.COV2.S vaccine versus placebo. CDR3: CASSTTSSSLQETQYF. CDR3 DNA sequence: TGTGCCAGTAGTACCACATCTAGCTCACTCCAAGAGACCCAGTACTTC.